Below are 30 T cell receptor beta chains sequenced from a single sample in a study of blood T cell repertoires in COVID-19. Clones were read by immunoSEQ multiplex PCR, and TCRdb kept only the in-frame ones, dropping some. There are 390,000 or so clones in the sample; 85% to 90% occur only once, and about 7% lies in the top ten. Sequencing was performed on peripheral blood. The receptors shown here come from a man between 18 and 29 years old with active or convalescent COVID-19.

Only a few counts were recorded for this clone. CDR3 sequence: CASSFSPGLGQNEQFF. The CDR3 DNA follows: TGTGCCAGCAGCTTCAGTCCGGGACTAGGGCAAAATGAGCAGTTCTTC. This chain links TRBV7-2 with TRBJ2-1; TRBD2 aligns across 8 bases. The CDR3 runs 16 residues. Germline-derived CDR1 and CDR2 are SGHTA and FQGNSA. The ends lost 3 bases at V and 7 bases at J; junction bases unmatched: 11.

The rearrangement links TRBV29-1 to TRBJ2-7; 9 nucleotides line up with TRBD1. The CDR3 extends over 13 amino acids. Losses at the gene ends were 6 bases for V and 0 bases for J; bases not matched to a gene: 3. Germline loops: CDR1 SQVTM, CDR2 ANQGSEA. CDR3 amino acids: CSVQTGGSYEQYF. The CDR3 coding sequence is TGCAGCGTCCAGACAGGGGGCTCCTACGAGCAGTACTTC.

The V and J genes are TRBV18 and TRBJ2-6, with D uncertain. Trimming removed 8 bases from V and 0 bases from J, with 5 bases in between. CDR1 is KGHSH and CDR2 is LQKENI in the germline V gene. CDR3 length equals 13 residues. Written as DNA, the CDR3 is TGTGCCAGCGAGCTCTCTGGGGCCAACGTCCTGACTTTC. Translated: CASELSGANVLTF.

The CDR3 bases are TGTGCCAGCAGCTTCCAGGGGGCGCGGGAGACCCAGTACTTC. Protein sequence: CASSFQGARETQYF. The chain carries TRBV7-2 and TRBJ2-5; 8 bases match TRBD1. After removal of 3 bases from V and 5 bases from J, the junction contained 5 bases not matched to a gene. The CDR3 covers 14 residues. Germline CDR1 and CDR2: SGHTA and FQGNSA.

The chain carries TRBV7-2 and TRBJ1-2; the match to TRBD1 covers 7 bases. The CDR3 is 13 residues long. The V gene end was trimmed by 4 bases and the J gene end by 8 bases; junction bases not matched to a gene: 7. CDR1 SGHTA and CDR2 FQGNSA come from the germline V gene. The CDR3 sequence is CASSSGGQTGYTF. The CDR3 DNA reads TGTGCCAGCAGCTCCGGGGGACAGACCGGCTACACCTTC.

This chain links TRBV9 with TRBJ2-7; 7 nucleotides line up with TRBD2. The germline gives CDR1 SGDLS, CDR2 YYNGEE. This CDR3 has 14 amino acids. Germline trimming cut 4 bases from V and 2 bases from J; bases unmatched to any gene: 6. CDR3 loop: CASSPTAGAYEQYF. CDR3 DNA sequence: TGTGCCAGCAGCCCCACGGCGGGGGCCTACGAGCAGTACTTC.

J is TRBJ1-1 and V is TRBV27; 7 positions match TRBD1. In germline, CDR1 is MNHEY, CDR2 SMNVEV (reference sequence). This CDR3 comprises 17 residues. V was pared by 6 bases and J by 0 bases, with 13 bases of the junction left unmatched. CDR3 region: CASSQYYGQDLNTEAFF. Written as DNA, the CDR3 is TGTGCCAGCAGCCAATACTACGGACAGGACCTGAACACTGAAGCTTTCTTT.

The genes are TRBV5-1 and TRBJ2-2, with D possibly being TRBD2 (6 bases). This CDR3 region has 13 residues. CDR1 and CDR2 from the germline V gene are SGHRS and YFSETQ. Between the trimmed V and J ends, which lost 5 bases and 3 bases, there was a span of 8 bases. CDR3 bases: TGCGCCAGCAGGGCGGGGCACACCGGGGAGCTGTTTTTT. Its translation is CASRAGHTGELFF.

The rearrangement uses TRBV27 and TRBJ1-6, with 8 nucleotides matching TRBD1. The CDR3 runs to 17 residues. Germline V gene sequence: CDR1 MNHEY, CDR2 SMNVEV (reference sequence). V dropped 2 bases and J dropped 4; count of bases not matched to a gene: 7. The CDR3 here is CASSLVAGGAYNSPLHF. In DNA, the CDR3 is TGTGCCAGCAGTTTAGTTGCAGGGGGCGCATATAATTCACCCCTCCACTTT.

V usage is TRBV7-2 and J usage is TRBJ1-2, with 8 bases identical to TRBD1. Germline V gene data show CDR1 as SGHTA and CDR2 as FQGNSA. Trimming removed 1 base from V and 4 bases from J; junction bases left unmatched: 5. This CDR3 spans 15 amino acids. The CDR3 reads CASSLGQGASYGYTF. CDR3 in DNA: TGTGCCAGCAGCTTAGGGCAGGGGGCTAGCTATGGCTACACCTTC.

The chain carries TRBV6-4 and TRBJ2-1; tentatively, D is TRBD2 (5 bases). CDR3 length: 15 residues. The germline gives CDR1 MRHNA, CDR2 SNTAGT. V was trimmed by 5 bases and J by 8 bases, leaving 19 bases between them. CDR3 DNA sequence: TGTGCCAGCAGTCGGGATAAAACCAGTATAGATGAGCAGTTCTTC. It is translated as CASSRDKTSIDEQFF.

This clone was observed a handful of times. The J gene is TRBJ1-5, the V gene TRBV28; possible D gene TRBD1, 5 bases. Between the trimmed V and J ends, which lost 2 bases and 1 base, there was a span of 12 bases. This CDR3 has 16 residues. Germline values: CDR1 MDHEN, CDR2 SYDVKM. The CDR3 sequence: CASSLRQGKSNQPQHF. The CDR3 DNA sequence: TGTGCCAGCAGTTTACGGCAGGGAAAGAGCAATCAGCCCCAGCATTTT.

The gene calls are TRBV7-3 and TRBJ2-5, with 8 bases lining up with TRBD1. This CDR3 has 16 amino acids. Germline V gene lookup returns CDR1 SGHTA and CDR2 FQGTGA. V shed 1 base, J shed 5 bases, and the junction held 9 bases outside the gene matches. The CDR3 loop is CASSLNPTGAGETQYF. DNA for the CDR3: TGTGCCAGCAGCTTAAATCCGACAGGGGCGGGCGAGACCCAGTACTTC.

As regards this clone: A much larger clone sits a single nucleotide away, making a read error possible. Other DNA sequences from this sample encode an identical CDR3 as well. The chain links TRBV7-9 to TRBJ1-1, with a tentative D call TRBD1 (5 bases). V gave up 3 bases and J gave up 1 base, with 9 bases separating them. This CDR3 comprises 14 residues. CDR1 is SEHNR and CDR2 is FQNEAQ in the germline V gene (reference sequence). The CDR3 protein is CASSLGQSNTEAFF. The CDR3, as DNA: TGTGCCAGCAGCTTGGGGCAGTCGAACACTGAAGCTTTCTTT.

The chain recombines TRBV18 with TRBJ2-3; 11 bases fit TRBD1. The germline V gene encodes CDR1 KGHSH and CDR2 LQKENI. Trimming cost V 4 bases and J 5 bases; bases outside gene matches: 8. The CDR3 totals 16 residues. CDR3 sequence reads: CASSQTGTGGRDTQYF. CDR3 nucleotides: TGTGCCAGCTCACAAACCGGGACAGGGGGAAGAGATACGCAGTATTTT.

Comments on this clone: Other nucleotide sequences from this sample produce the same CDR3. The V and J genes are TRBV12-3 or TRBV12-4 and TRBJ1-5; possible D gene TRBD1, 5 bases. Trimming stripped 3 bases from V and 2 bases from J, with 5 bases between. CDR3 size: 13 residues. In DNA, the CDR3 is TGTGCCAGCAGTTTCAGGGGCAATCAGCCCCAGCATTTT. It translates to CASSFRGNQPQHF.

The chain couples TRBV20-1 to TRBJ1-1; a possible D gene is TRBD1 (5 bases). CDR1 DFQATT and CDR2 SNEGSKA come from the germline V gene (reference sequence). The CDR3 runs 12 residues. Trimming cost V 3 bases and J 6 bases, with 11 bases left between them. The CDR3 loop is CSASGGAPEAFF. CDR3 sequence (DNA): TGCAGTGCTAGTGGGGGAGCCCCTGAAGCTTTCTTT.

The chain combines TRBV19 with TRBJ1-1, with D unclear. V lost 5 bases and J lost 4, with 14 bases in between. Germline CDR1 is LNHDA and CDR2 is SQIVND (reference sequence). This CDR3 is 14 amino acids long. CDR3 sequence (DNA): TGTGCCAGTAGTGGCCGGTCCGCGGGCACTGAAGCTTTCTTT. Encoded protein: CASSGRSAGTEAFF.

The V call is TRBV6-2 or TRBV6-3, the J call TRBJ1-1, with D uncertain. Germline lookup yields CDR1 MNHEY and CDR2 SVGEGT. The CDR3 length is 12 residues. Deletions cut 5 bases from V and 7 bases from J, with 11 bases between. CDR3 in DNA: TGTGCCAGCAGTCTATCGGGAGATGAAGCTTTCTTT. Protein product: CASSLSGDEAFF.

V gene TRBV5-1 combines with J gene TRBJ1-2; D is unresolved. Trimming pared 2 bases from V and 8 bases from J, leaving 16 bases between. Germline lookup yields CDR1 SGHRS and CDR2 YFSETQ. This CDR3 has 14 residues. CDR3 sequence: CASSFAPTTGGYTF. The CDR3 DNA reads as TGCGCCAGCAGCTTTGCACCCACTACTGGGGGCTACACCTTC.

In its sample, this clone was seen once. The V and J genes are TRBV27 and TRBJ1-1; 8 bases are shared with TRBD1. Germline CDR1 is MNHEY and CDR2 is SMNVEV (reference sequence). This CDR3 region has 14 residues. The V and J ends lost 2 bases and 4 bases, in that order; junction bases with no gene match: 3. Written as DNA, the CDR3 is TGTGCCAGCAGTTTAAAAACAGGGGGCACTGAAGCTTTCTTT. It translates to CASSLKTGGTEAFF.

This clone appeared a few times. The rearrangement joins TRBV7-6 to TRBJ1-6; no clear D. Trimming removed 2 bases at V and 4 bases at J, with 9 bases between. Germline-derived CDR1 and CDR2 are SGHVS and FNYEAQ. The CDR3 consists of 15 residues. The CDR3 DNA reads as TGTGCCAGCAGCTTAACAGAAAAGTATAATTCACCCCTCCACTTT. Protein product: CASSLTEKYNSPLHF. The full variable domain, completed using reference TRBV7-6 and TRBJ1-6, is GAGVSQSPRYKVTKRGQDVALRCDPISGHVSLYWYRQALGQGPEFLTYFNYEAQQDKSGLPNDRFSAERPEGSISTLTIQRTEQRDSAMYRCASSLTEKYNSPLHFGNGTRLTVT.

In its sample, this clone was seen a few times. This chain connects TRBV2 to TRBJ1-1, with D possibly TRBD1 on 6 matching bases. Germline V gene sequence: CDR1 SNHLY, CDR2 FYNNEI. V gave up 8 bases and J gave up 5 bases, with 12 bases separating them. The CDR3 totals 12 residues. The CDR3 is CASGPQGTEAFF. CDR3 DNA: TGTGCCAGCGGACCACAGGGTACTGAAGCTTTCTTT.

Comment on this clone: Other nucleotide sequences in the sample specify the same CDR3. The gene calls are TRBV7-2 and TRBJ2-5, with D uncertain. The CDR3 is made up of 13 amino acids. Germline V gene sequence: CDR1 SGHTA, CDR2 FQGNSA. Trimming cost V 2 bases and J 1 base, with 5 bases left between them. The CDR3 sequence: CASSLTPQETQYF. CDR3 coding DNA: TGTGCCAGCAGCTTAACACCCCAAGAGACCCAGTACTTC.

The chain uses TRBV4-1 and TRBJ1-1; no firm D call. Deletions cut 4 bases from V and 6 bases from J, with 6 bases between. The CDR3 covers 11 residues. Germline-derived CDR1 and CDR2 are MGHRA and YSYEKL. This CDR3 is CASSPGAEAFF. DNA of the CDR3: TGCGCCAGCAGCCCCGGGGCTGAAGCTTTCTTT.

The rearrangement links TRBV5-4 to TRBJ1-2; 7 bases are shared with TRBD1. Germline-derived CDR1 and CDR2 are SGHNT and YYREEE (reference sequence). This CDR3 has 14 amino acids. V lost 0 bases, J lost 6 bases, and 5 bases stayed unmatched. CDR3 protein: CASSLDRGKDGYTF. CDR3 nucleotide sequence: TGTGCCAGCAGCTTGGACAGGGGCAAGGATGGCTACACCTTC.

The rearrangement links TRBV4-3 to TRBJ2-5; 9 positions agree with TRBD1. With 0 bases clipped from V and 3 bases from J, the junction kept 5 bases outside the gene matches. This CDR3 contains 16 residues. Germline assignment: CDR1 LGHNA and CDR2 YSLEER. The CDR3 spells CASSQDYGTGKETQYF. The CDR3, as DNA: TGCGCCAGCAGCCAAGATTACGGGACAGGGAAAGAGACCCAGTACTTC.

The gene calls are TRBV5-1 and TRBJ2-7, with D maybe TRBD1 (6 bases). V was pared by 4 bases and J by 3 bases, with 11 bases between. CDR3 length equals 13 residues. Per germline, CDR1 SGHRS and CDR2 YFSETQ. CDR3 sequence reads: CASSPDSFYEQYF. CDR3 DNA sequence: TGCGCCAGCAGCCCGGACAGTTTCTACGAGCAGTACTTC.

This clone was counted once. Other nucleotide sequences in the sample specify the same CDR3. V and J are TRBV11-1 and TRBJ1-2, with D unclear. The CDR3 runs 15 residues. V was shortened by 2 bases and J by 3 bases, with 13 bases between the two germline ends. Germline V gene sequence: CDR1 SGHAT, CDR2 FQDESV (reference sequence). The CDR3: CASSLIGRRDYGYTF. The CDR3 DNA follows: TGTGCCAGCAGCTTAATCGGGCGGCGGGACTATGGCTACACCTTC. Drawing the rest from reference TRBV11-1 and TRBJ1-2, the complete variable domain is EAEVAQSPRYKITEKSQAVAFWCDPISGHATLYWYRQILGQGPELLVQFQDESVVDDSQLPKDRFSAERLKGVDSTLKIQPAELGDSAMYLCASSLIGRRDYGYTFGSGTRLTVV.

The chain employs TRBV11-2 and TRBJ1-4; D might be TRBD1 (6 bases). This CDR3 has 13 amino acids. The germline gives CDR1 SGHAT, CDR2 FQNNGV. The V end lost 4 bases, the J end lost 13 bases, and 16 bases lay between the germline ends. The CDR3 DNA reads TGTGCCAGCAGCTCGGGAGCGGGGGCCGGACTGTTTTTT. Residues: CASSSGAGAGLFF. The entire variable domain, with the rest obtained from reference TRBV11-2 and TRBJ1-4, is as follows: EAGVAQSPRYKIIEKRQSVAFWCNPISGHATLYWYQQILGQGPKLLIQFQNNGVVDDSQLPKDRFSAERLKGVDSTLKIQPAKLEDSAVYLCASSSGAGAGLFFGSGTQLSVL.